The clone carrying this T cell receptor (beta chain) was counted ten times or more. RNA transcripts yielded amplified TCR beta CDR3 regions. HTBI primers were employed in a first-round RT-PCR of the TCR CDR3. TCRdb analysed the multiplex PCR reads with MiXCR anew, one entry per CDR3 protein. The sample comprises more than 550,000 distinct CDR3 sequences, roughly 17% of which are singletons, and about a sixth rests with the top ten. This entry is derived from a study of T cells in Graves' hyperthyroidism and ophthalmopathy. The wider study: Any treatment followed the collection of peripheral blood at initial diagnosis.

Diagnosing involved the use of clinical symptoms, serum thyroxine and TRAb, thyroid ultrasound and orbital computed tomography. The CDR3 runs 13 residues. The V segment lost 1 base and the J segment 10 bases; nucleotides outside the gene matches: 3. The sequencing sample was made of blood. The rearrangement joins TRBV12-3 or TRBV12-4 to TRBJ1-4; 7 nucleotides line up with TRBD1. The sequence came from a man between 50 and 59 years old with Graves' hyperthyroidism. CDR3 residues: CASSLGTGSKLFF. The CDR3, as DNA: TGTGCCAGCAGTTTAGGGACAGGCTCAAAACTGTTTTTT.